Below, one T cell receptor (beta chain) is given with its context. This sample was included in a study of blood T cell repertoires in COVID-19. Study context: Italy, Spain and the United States were the sources of the convalescent and acute COVID-19 samples.

Measured with immunoSEQ multiplex PCR; TCRdb has only the in-frame clones, and not every one. The sample yields around 100,000 clones, more than 85% seen once. The CDR3 is made up of 14 amino acids. Germline V gene data show CDR1 as SNHLY and CDR2 as FYNNEI. The V end was cut by 5 bases, the J end by 4 bases, with 14 bases between. The clonotype originates from a man between 60 and 70 years old with acute or convalescent COVID-19. The specimen was peripheral blood. The rearrangement links TRBV2 to TRBJ1-2; a possible D gene is TRBD1 (5 bases). The CDR3 here is CASSTLSGGYGYTF. The CDR3 DNA sequence: TGTGCCAGCAGTACCCTTTCCGGGGGCTATGGCTACACCTTC.